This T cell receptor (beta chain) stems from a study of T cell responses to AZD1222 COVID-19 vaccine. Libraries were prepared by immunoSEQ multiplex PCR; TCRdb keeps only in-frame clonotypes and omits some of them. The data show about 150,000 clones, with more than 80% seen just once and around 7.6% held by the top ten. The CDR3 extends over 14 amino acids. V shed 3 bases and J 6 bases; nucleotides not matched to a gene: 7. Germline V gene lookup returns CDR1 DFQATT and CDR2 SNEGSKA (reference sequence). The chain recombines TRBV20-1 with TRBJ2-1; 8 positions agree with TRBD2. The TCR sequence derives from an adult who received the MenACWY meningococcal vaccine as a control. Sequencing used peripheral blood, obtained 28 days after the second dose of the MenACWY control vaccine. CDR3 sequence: CSASYSGIGNEQFF. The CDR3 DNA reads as TGCAGTGCTAGTTATAGCGGGATCGGCAATGAGCAGTTCTTC.